These T cell receptor beta chains were read from a single sample in a study of cytomegalovirus exposure and HLA in healthy donors. Some clones are missing from TCRdb's copy, which holds only in-frame ones; the method was immunoSEQ multiplex PCR. Recorded here are about 130,000 clones; the top ten clones represent over 2%. What was sequenced was PBMCs. The receptors shown here come from a middle-aged man in good health and CMV-seronegative. The CDR3 runs from the conserved cysteine through the conserved F or W. The order of the fields is D gene, J gene, V gene, CDR3 DNA, CDR3 protein. A D gene is named only where the DNA matches it firmly.

D: TRBD1; J: TRBJ2-3; V: TRBV6-6; DNA: TGTGCCAACGGACAGGGTTCTAATACGCAGTATTTT; CDR3: CANGQGSNTQYF
D: -; J: TRBJ1-1; V: TRBV7-2; DNA: TGTGCCAGCAGCGAACACAGGGTGGGGAACACTGAAGCTTTCTTT; CDR3: CASSEHRVGNTEAFF
D: TRBD1; J: TRBJ2-7; V: TRBV5-6; DNA: TGTGCCAGCAGCCTCGCGGGACAGGGGCTGTGGGAGCAGTACTTC; CDR3: CASSLAGQGLWEQYF
D: -; J: TRBJ2-2; V: TRBV5-1; DNA: TGCGCCAGCAGCTTGTTTGTTGGGCGCCTGGAGCTGTTTTTT; CDR3: CASSLFVGRLELFF
D: TRBD2; J: TRBJ2-3; V: TRBV5-1; DNA: TGCGCCAGCAGCTTCGGGAGGATTGTGTCTGGCACAGATACGCAGTATTTT; CDR3: CASSFGRIVSGTDTQYF
D: -; J: TRBJ2-2; V: TRBV11-3; DNA: TGTGCCAGCAGAAGAGCGAACACCGGGGAGCTGTTTTTT; CDR3: CASRRANTGELFF
D: TRBD2; J: TRBJ2-7; V: TRBV10-3; DNA: TGTGCCATCAGCCGCGGGACTAGCGGGATAGGCTACGAGCAGTACTTC; CDR3: CAISRGTSGIGYEQYF
D: TRBD1; J: TRBJ1-5; V: TRBV19; DNA: TGTGCCAGTAGTACAGCGGGACAGGGAACTCAGCCCCAGCATTTT; CDR3: CASSTAGQGTQPQHF
D: -; J: TRBJ2-1; V: TRBV6-1; DNA: TGTGCCAGCAGTGCAAGCGGGCGCTCCTACAATGAGCAGTTCTTC; CDR3: CASSASGRSYNEQFF
D: TRBD2; J: TRBJ2-7; V: TRBV6-6; DNA: TGTGCCAGCAAGATCACCGGGACTAGCTACGAGCAGTACTTC; CDR3: CASKITGTSYEQYF
D: TRBD1; J: TRBJ1-4; V: TRBV4-1; DNA: TGCGCCAGCAGCCAAGAGGAGGGGGCGGGTGAAAAACTGTTTTTT; CDR3: CASSQEEGAGEKLFF
D: TRBD2; J: TRBJ2-3; V: TRBV27; DNA: TGTGCCAGCTTCGTCCGGACTAGCGAATACACAGATACGCAGTATTTT; CDR3: CASFVRTSEYTDTQYF
D: TRBD1; J: TRBJ2-2; V: TRBV7-9; DNA: TGTGCCAGCAGCCCCCTTATAGGGGGCGGCGGGGAGCTGTTTTTT; CDR3: CASSPLIGGGGELFF
D: TRBD1; J: TRBJ1-2; V: TRBV6-5; DNA: TGTGCCAGCAGTTACTCCGGGACAGAAGCCATCTATGGCTACACCTTC; CDR3: CASSYSGTEAIYGYTF
D: -; J: TRBJ1-2; V: TRBV5-6; DNA: TGTGCCAGCAGCCCACCCCGGGGGGGGCCTAACTATGGCTACACCTTC; CDR3: CASSPPRGGPNYGYTF
D: TRBD2; J: TRBJ2-1; V: TRBV15; DNA: TGTGCCACCAGCAGAAGATCCCTCGGTACTAGCGGGATCTACAATGAGCAGTTCTTC; CDR3: CATSRRSLGTSGIYNEQFF
D: -; J: TRBJ2-1; V: TRBV7-9; DNA: TGTGCCAGCAGCCAGAATAACTACAATGAGCAGTTCTTC; CDR3: CASSQNNYNEQFF
D: TRBD1; J: TRBJ1-1; V: TRBV14; DNA: TGTGCCAGCAGCCAAGATCGACAGGGCGGGCAGTTT; CDR3: CASSQDRQGGQF
D: -; J: TRBJ1-1; V: TRBV29-1; DNA: TGCAGCGTACTCGGGAGCACTGAAGCTTTCTTT; CDR3: CSVLGSTEAFF
D: TRBD1; J: TRBJ2-3; V: TRBV7-2; DNA: TGTGCCAGCAGCTTAGACCCAGGGGGCCTAACTAGCACAGATACGCAGTATTTT; CDR3: CASSLDPGGLTSTDTQYF
D: -; J: TRBJ2-7; V: TRBV29-1; DNA: TGCAGCGTTGTTGTACAGTCCTACGAGCAGTACTTC; CDR3: CSVVVQSYEQYF
D: TRBD2; J: TRBJ2-7; V: TRBV10-3; DNA: TGTGCCATCAGGAGTGGCGGGAGGACTCACTACGAGCAGTACTTC; CDR3: CAIRSGGRTHYEQYF
D: -; J: TRBJ2-2; V: TRBV2; DNA: TGTGCCAGCAGTGAAGACCAGGGCCGGACCGGGGAGCTGTTTTTT; CDR3: CASSEDQGRTGELFF
D: -; J: TRBJ2-1; V: TRBV9; DNA: TGTGCCAGCAGCGTAGAGGGAGGCTCCTACAATGAGCAGTTCTTC; CDR3: CASSVEGGSYNEQFF
D: TRBD2; J: TRBJ2-1; V: TRBV2; DNA: TGTGCCAGCAACCTACTAGCGGGAGAGTCCCATGAGCAGTTCTTC; CDR3: CASNLLAGESHEQFF
D: -; J: TRBJ1-2; V: TRBV11-3; DNA: TGTGCCAGCAGCTTAGGGCACAACAGCTATGGCTACACCTTC; CDR3: CASSLGHNSYGYTF
D: TRBD1; J: TRBJ2-7; V: TRBV5-1; DNA: TGCGCCAGCAGCTGGCCAACAGGGGAACGGTCCTACGAGCAGTACTTC; CDR3: CASSWPTGERSYEQYF
D: TRBD1; J: TRBJ1-1; V: TRBV6-6; DNA: TGTGCCAGCACCCCCCGTGAGGGGGCTAACACTGAAGCTTTCTTT; CDR3: CASTPREGANTEAFF
D: TRBD2; J: TRBJ2-5; V: TRBV5-1; DNA: TGCGCCAGCAGCTTGGCCGGACTAGCGGGAGAAGAGACCCAGTACTTC; CDR3: CASSLAGLAGEETQYF
D: -; J: TRBJ2-5; V: TRBV30; DNA: TGTGCCTGGAGTGTACAGACCGAAGAGACCCAGTACTTC; CDR3: CAWSVQTEETQYF
D: -; J: TRBJ2-1; V: TRBV5-1; DNA: TGCGCCAGCAGCCCGGTGGTGAGGGAGCAGTTCTTC; CDR3: CASSPVVREQFF
D: -; J: TRBJ1-3; V: TRBV30; DNA: TGTGCCTGGATTGCAGGGCTGGCCTCTGGAAACACCATATATTTT; CDR3: CAWIAGLASGNTIYF
D: TRBD1; J: TRBJ1-2; V: TRBV5-1; DNA: TGCGCCAGCAGCGGCTGGACAGGGCCGCTTGAGTGGGGCTACACCTTC; CDR3: CASSGWTGPLEWGYTF
D: -; J: TRBJ2-7; V: TRBV11-3; DNA: TGTGCCAGCAGCTCCCCTAGAACCTACGAGCAGTACTTC; CDR3: CASSSPRTYEQYF
D: TRBD2; J: TRBJ2-2; V: TRBV30; DNA: TGTGCCTGGAGTACGATTTTCCTAGCGGGAATGAACACCGGGGAGCTGTTTTTT; CDR3: CAWSTIFLAGMNTGELFF
D: -; J: TRBJ1-2; V: TRBV7-8; DNA: TGTGCCAGCAGCTTAGGGCAACAGGGCCCCTATGGCTACACCTTC; CDR3: CASSLGQQGPYGYTF
D: -; J: TRBJ2-7; V: TRBV19; DNA: TGTGCCAGTAGTGTTGGTGCAGGGGCGGTGGAGCAGTACTTC; CDR3: CASSVGAGAVEQYF
D: TRBD2; J: TRBJ2-1; V: TRBV30; DNA: TGTGCCTCCTCCGGGAGGGACTACCCCTACAATGAGCAGTTCTTC; CDR3: CASSGRDYPYNEQFF
D: -; J: TRBJ2-7; V: TRBV7-7; DNA: TGTGCTAGCAGCTTTAGGCGGGACTCCTACGAGCAGTACTTC; CDR3: CASSFRRDSYEQYF
D: TRBD1; J: TRBJ2-7; V: TRBV25-1; DNA: TGTGCCAGCAGTCCCTTCGCTGCAGGGGGCAACGAGCAGTACTTC; CDR3: CASSPFAAGGNEQYF
D: -; J: TRBJ2-3; V: TRBV5-1; DNA: TGCGCCAGCAGCTTGGTTGGCGACAGGAGGTCCACAGATACGCAGTATTTT; CDR3: CASSLVGDRRSTDTQYF
D: TRBD1; J: TRBJ2-5; V: TRBV4-1; DNA: TGCGCCAGCAGCCAAGTTTTTGGACAGGGCTTGGAGACCCAGTACTTC; CDR3: CASSQVFGQGLETQYF
D: -; J: TRBJ2-5; V: TRBV5-1; DNA: TGCGCCAGCAGCTTGTTTGACAGCCAAGAGACCCAGTACTTC; CDR3: CASSLFDSQETQYF
D: -; J: TRBJ2-1; V: TRBV2; DNA: TGTGCCAGCAGAGGGCAGGGAAATAAGGGGCAGTTCTTC; CDR3: CASRGQGNKGQFF
D: -; J: TRBJ2-6; V: TRBV5-6; DNA: TGTGCCAGCAGCATACAGGGCTCTGGGGCCAACGTCCTGACTTTC; CDR3: CASSIQGSGANVLTF
D: TRBD2; J: TRBJ2-1; V: TRBV2; DNA: TGTGCCAGCAGTGAAGTGGCGGGAGGTTCCTACAATGAGCAGTTCTTC; CDR3: CASSEVAGGSYNEQFF
D: TRBD2; J: TRBJ2-1; V: TRBV4-1; DNA: TGCGCCAGCAGCCCTGGACTAGCGGGAAATGAGCAGTTCTTC; CDR3: CASSPGLAGNEQFF
D: TRBD2; J: TRBJ2-2; V: TRBV4-3; DNA: TGCGCCAGCAGCCAAGCGCTACTAGCGGGAATCACCGGGGAGCTGTTTTTT; CDR3: CASSQALLAGITGELFF
D: TRBD1; J: TRBJ1-1; V: TRBV5-6; DNA: TGTGCCAGCAGCTTGAGGGGGCAGGTGAACACTGAAGCTTTCTTT; CDR3: CASSLRGQVNTEAFF
D: -; J: TRBJ2-7; V: TRBV28; DNA: TGTGCCAGCAGTTCGGTAGCCCGCCCCTACGAGCAGTACTTC; CDR3: CASSSVARPYEQYF
D: TRBD1; J: TRBJ2-5; V: TRBV10-3; DNA: TGTGCCATCAGGGGACAGGGGGGGCAAGAGACCCAGTACTTC; CDR3: CAIRGQGGQETQYF
D: TRBD2; J: TRBJ2-5; V: TRBV18; DNA: TGTGCCAGCGGCGGGGGACGGGAGACCCAGTACTTC; CDR3: CASGGGRETQYF
D: TRBD2; J: TRBJ2-2; V: TRBV19; DNA: TGTGCCAGTAGTATAGTAGCGGGAGGATGGAGCACCGGGGAGCTGTTTTTT; CDR3: CASSIVAGGWSTGELFF
D: TRBD2; J: TRBJ2-2; V: TRBV7-8; DNA: TGTGCCAGCAGCGCCCTAGCGGCGCTTGGGTCCGGGGAGCTGTTTTTT; CDR3: CASSALAALGSGELFF
D: -; J: TRBJ2-4; V: TRBV7-5; DNA: TGTGCCAGAAGCCCTCTGGTAAGAGGAAACATTCAGTACTTC; CDR3: CARSPLVRGNIQYF
D: TRBD2; J: TRBJ2-3; V: TRBV7-9; DNA: TGTGCCAGCAGCCGTCCCGGGACTAGCGGGAGTGGTTGGACAGATACGCAGTATTTT; CDR3: CASSRPGTSGSGWTDTQYF